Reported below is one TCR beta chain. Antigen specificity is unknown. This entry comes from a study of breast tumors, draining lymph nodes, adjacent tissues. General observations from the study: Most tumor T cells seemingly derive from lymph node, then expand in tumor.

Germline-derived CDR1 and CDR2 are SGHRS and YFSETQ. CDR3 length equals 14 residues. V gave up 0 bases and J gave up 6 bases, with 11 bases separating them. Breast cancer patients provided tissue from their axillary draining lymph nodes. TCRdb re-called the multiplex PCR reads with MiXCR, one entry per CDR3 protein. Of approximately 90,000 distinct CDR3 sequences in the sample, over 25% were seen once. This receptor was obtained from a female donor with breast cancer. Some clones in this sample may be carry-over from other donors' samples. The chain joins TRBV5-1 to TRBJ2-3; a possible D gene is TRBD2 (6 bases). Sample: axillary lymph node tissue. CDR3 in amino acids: CASSLGTTSDTQYF. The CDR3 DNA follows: TGCGCCAGCAGCTTGGGGACTACTAGCGATACGCAGTATTTT.